The rows below give T cell receptor beta chains drawn from one sample of a study. One entry per CDR3 protein, called by TCRdb with MiXCR from the RT-PCR reads. The sample has more than 550,000 distinct CDR3 sequences; 12% to 15% are singletons. Material: memory CD4+ T cells from blood. These TCRs come from a female donor in good health, serving as a healthy control. Each CDR3 is given with its conserved first and last residue. A D gene is named only where the DNA matches it firmly. Size tells how often a clone was seen (once, few, many) or the class of an expanded clone, and some rows leave it out.

len,j_gene,d_gene,abundance,v_gene,CDR3aa,CDR3nt
13,TRBJ2-1,-,-,TRBV7-9,CASSSTVGNEQFF,TGTGCCAGCAGCTCGACCGTCGGCAATGAGCAGTTCTTC
14,TRBJ1-1,-,few,TRBV7-8,CASSQGRGGTEAFF,TGTGCCAGCAGCCAAGGGCGGGGGGGCACTGAAGCTTTCTTT
14,TRBJ2-7,TRBD1,few,TRBV10-3,CAISETGTGGEQYF,TGTGCCATCAGTGAGACTGGGACAGGGGGCGAGCAGTACTTC
15,TRBJ2-1,TRBD2,few,TRBV30,CAWGSMGLAGSEQFF,TGTGCCTGGGGGTCGATGGGACTAGCGGGAAGCGAGCAGTTCTTC
12,TRBJ1-2,-,-,TRBV7-9,CASSPTWHGYTF,TGTGCCAGCAGCCCGACATGGCATGGCTACACCTTC
14,TRBJ2-6,-,-,TRBV14,CASSQEAGANVLTF,TGTGCCAGCAGCCAAGAGGCTGGGGCCAACGTCCTGACTTTC
17,TRBJ2-2,-,-,TRBV15,CATSRGLQGGNTGELFF,TGTGCCACCAGCAGAGGGCTTCAGGGAGGGAACACCGGGGAGCTGTTTTTT
14,TRBJ1-1,-,-,TRBV20-1,CSAPVSGASAEAFF,TGCAGTGCCCCGGTTTCAGGGGCTTCAGCTGAAGCTTTCTTT
15,TRBJ2-7,TRBD2,few,TRBV28,CASTRLAGRGYEQYF,TGTGCCAGCACCAGATTAGCGGGACGTGGCTACGAGCAGTACTTC
17,TRBJ2-3,TRBD2,few,TRBV18,CASSSWTSGTSTDTQYF,TGTGCCAGCTCATCATGGACTAGCGGGACTAGCACAGATACGCAGTATTTT
14,TRBJ2-1,TRBD1,-,TRBV20-1,CSAPRGSAYNEQFF,TGCAGTGCCCCCAGGGGGAGCGCATACAATGAGCAGTTCTTC
11,TRBJ2-3,-,many,TRBV10-3,CAIRTTDTQYF,TGTGCCATCAGGACGACAGATACGCAGTATTTT
15,TRBJ1-3,-,-,TRBV12-3/TRBV12-4,CASSLGGASRNTIYF,TGTGCCAGCAGTTTAGGGGGGGCGTCTAGAAACACCATATATTTT
12,TRBJ1-1,TRBD1,few,TRBV18,CASSPDREAAFF,TGTGCCAGCTCACCTGACAGGGAAGCGGCTTTCTTT
14,TRBJ2-7,TRBD1,-,TRBV5-1,CASSLTGDAYEQYF,TGCGCCAGCAGCTTGACAGGGGATGCCTACGAGCAGTACTTC
17,TRBJ1-3,-,few,TRBV9,CASSPKGWLDSGNTIYF,TGTGCCAGCAGCCCCAAGGGATGGCTCGACTCTGGAAACACCATATATTTT
11,TRBJ2-1,-,-,TRBV12-3/TRBV12-4,CDSSETNEQFF,TGTGACAGCAGCGAAACTAATGAGCAGTTCTTC
12,TRBJ2-1,TRBD2,few,TRBV20-1,CSVIGRTYEQFF,TGCAGTGTAATCGGGAGGACATATGAGCAGTTCTTC
15,TRBJ2-7,TRBD1,-,TRBV12-3/TRBV12-4,CASSRAGTASYEQYF,TGTGCCAGCAGCCGAGCCGGGACAGCGAGCTACGAGCAGTACTTC
14,TRBJ1-5,-,many,TRBV6-2/TRBV6-3,CASSQGFGNQPQHF,TGTGCCAGCAGCCAGGGTTTCGGGAATCAGCCCCAGCATTTT
13,TRBJ2-1,-,many,TRBV6-1,CASTREFLNEQFF,TGTGCCAGCACGAGGGAGTTCTTAAATGAGCAGTTCTTC
12,TRBJ2-3,-,-,TRBV5-6,CASSLPSDTQYF,TGTGCCAGCAGCTTGCCTTCAGATACGCAGTATTTT
14,TRBJ2-3,-,few,TRBV7-2,CASSTGTLVDTQYF,TGTGCCAGCAGCACCGGGACCTTGGTAGATACGCAGTATTTT
18,TRBJ1-5,-,-,TRBV13,CASSLKGRDTWQDQPQHF,TGTGCCAGCAGCTTAAAGGGGCGGGACACCTGGCAAGATCAGCCCCAGCATTTT
15,TRBJ2-3,-,many,TRBV7-9,CASSSDISLTDTQYF,TGTGCCAGCAGCTCGGACATATCGCTCACAGATACGCAGTATTTT
13,TRBJ1-1,-,many,TRBV29-1,CSVVVSSHNEAFF,TGCAGCGTTGTAGTTAGTTCACACAATGAAGCTTTCTTT
15,TRBJ2-3,-,few,TRBV5-1,CASSSTGAPSDTQYF,TGCGCCAGCAGTTCTACGGGTGCCCCCTCAGATACGCAGTATTTT
17,TRBJ2-3,TRBD1,-,TRBV7-3,CASSLKGRGQGTDTQYF,TGTGCCAGCAGCCTCAAAGGACGGGGACAGGGGACAGATACGCAGTATTTT
12,TRBJ1-1,-,few,TRBV6-1,CASREAPRVAFF,TGTGCCAGCAGAGAGGCCCCGAGGGTTGCTTTCTTT
13,TRBJ2-1,-,-,TRBV4-3,CASSAQVRNEQFF,TGCGCCAGCAGCGCACAGGTCAGGAATGAGCAGTTCTTC
14,TRBJ1-2,TRBD1,few,TRBV27,CASRPETGSRGYTF,TGTGCCAGCAGGCCAGAGACAGGGTCACGGGGCTACACCTTC
14,TRBJ2-3,-,many,TRBV5-5,CASSWRTGTDTQYF,TGTGCCAGCAGCTGGAGGACTGGAACAGATACGCAGTATTTT
14,TRBJ2-5,-,-,TRBV20-1,CSVPPPGGVETQYF,TGCAGTGTCCCGCCCCCAGGGGGGGTAGAGACCCAGTACTTC
13,TRBJ2-3,-,many,TRBV11-2,CASGQGSTDTQYF,TGTGCCAGCGGGCAGGGGAGCACAGATACGCAGTATTTT
14,TRBJ2-2,-,-,TRBV4-3,CASSQDTGGGELFF,TGCGCCAGCAGCCAAGATACGGGCGGCGGGGAGCTGTTTTTT
16,TRBJ1-1,-,few,TRBV20-1,CSAPGDFVGAKTEAFF,TGCAGTGCCCCCGGGGATTTTGTGGGGGCAAAGACTGAAGCTTTCTTT
12,TRBJ1-1,-,few,TRBV6-6,CASSRGGGLGFF,TGTGCCAGCAGCCGCGGGGGGGGCTTGGGTTTCTTT